Each of the 3 T cell receptor beta chains below was sequenced from the same sample in a study of human T cells and chemical hapten exposure. As for time point: patch test 1, 2 weeks after DPC sensitization. Treatment defined: therapeutic diphenylcyclopropenone sensitization with weekly scalp DPC. MiXCR, applied by TCRdb to the RACE reads, yields one record per CDR3 protein. This sample has 300,000 to 400,000 distinct CDR3 sequences, with approximately 6.9% found just once. The sequencing here drew on whole blood, taken in connection with sensitization to the hapten diphenylcyclopropenone (DPC). The receptors here all came from a woman aged 18 to 35 with alopecia areata. Some clones in this sample may be carry-over from other donors' samples.

The genes are TRBV20-1 and TRBJ1-1; D is uncertain. CDR1 and CDR2 (germline): DFQATT, SNEGSKA (reference sequence). The CDR3 totals 14 residues. The ends were cut back, 1 base at V and 3 bases at J, with 12 bases in the middle. The CDR3 loop is CSARGFAEYTEAFF. DNA for the CDR3: TGCAGTGCTAGAGGATTTGCAGAGTACACTGAAGCTTTCTTT.

The chain recombines TRBV5-1 with TRBJ1-2, with D unresolved. The germline V gene has CDR1 SGHRS and CDR2 YFSETQ. The CDR3 runs 16 residues. V shed 0 bases and J shed 0 bases, with 12 bases lying between them. CDR3 residues: CASSLGVADPNYGYTF. The CDR3 coding sequence is TGCGCCAGCAGCTTGGGAGTGGCAGATCCTAACTATGGCTACACCTTC.

This clonotype was observed a few times. The chain couples TRBV20-1 to TRBJ2-3; a possible D gene is TRBD1 (6 bases). Per the germline V gene, CDR1 is DFQATT and CDR2 is SNEGSKA (reference sequence). Trimming shortened V by 3 bases and J by 0 bases, and 10 bases separated the two germline ends. The CDR3 extends over 14 amino acids. The CDR3 here is CSASQGQSTDTQYF. The CDR3 DNA reads TGCAGTGCTAGTCAGGGGCAAAGCACAGATACGCAGTATTTT.